These T cell receptor beta chains were read from a single sample in a study of blood T cell repertoires in COVID-19. Assay used: immunoSEQ multiplex PCR; TCRdb lists only in-frame clones, some missing. This table holds fewer than 90,000 clones, approximately 90% found once. Sequenced input: peripheral blood. The receptors originated from a human donor in a cohort sampled during active COVID-19. Both conserved end residues are part of each CDR3. Fields, in order: J gene, D gene, clone size, V gene, CDR3 protein, CDR3 DNA. A D gene is named only where the DNA matches it firmly. Clone size, where shown, is once, few, many, or a class for clones that have expanded.

J: TRBJ2-1; D: NA; size: medium-sized; V: TRBV6-4; CDR3: CASSDSRVSSYNEQFF; DNA: TGTGCCAGCAGTGACTCCCGTGTGAGCTCCTACAATGAGCAGTTCTTC
J: TRBJ2-2; D: NA; size: NA; V: TRBV18; CDR3: CASSPAETGELFF; DNA: TGTGCCAGCTCACCAGCGGAGACCGGGGAGCTGTTTTTT
J: TRBJ1-1; D: TRBD1; size: NA; V: TRBV19; CDR3: CASSIRAGQNTMNTEAFF; DNA: TGTGCCAGTAGTATCCGGGCGGGACAGAATACTATGAACACTGAAGCTTTCTTT
J: TRBJ1-1; D: NA; size: NA; V: TRBV19; CDR3: CASSQGGIRGYTEAFF; DNA: TGTGCCAGTTCACAAGGGGGAATTAGGGGGTACACTGAAGCTTTCTTT
J: TRBJ2-3; D: TRBD2; size: NA; V: TRBV27; CDR3: CASSWGGSGSSTDTQYF; DNA: TGTGCCAGCAGTTGGGGAGGGAGCGGCTCTAGCACAGATACGCAGTATTTT
J: TRBJ2-2; D: TRBD1; size: NA; V: TRBV7-6; CDR3: CASSLDGGQGKTGELFF; DNA: TGTGCCAGCAGCTTAGATGGCGGACAGGGCAAGACCGGGGAGCTGTTTTTT
J: TRBJ2-3; D: NA; size: NA; V: TRBV3-1/TRBV3-2; CDR3: CASNSRPADTQYF; DNA: TGTGCCAGCAACTCGCGGCCCGCAGATACGCAGTATTTT
J: TRBJ2-3; D: TRBD2; size: once; V: TRBV27; CDR3: CASSLVGGLPTDTQYF; DNA: TGTGCCAGCAGTTTAGTGGGGGGACTACCCACAGATACGCAGTATTTT
J: TRBJ2-5; D: TRBD1; size: NA; V: TRBV6-6; CDR3: CASRGTGGIETQYF; DNA: TGTGCCAGCAGAGGGACAGGGGGAATAGAGACCCAGTACTTC
J: TRBJ2-3; D: TRBD1; size: NA; V: TRBV10-3; CDR3: CATSTGDGADTQYF; DNA: TGTGCCACCTCTACAGGGGACGGAGCAGATACGCAGTATTTT
J: TRBJ1-1; D: NA; size: NA; V: TRBV7-9; CDR3: CASSLAGAENTEAFF; DNA: TGTGCCAGCAGCTTGGCAGGGGCGGAGAACACTGAAGCTTTCTTT
J: TRBJ2-2; D: NA; size: NA; V: TRBV5-1; CDR3: CATRSGFGTGELFF; DNA: TGCGCCACCAGGTCAGGGTTTGGCACCGGGGAGCTGTTTTTT
J: TRBJ1-3; D: NA; size: NA; V: TRBV13; CDR3: CASSLYAGSGNTIYF; DNA: TGTGCCAGCAGCTTATACGCCGGCTCTGGAAACACCATATATTTT
J: TRBJ2-7; D: TRBD1; size: few; V: TRBV10-2; CDR3: CASTTDRGDEQYF; DNA: TGCGCCAGCACCACGGACAGGGGAGACGAGCAGTACTTC
J: TRBJ1-1; D: NA; size: once; V: TRBV6-5; CDR3: CASMGGGTEAFF; DNA: TGTGCCAGCATGGGAGGGGGCACTGAAGCTTTCTTT
J: TRBJ2-1; D: NA; size: NA; V: TRBV11-2; CDR3: CASSRPGSSAEQFF; DNA: TGTGCCAGCAGCCGCCCTGGCTCCAGCGCTGAGCAGTTCTTC
J: TRBJ2-3; D: NA; size: NA; V: TRBV7-9; CDR3: CASSLVSGTMATQYF; DNA: TGTGCCAGCAGCTTAGTGAGTGGCACTATGGCTACGCAGTATTTT